This entry lists 27 T cell receptor beta chains sequenced from one sample in a study of blood T cells in healthy people across ages. Using a J-beta primer mix together with a sample-barcoded 5' primer, a second PCR was run for about 7 to 12 cycles. TCRdb processed the 5' RACE reads anew with MiXCR; each CDR3 protein has one entry. The sample lists more than 750,000 distinct CDR3 sequences, just under 30% occurring once. These data also formed part of another study, on T cells of mothers and their children.

The sample was blood. These receptors were collected from a woman aged 40 to 55 in good health.

This clonotype was observed a few times. The chain employs TRBV6-5 and TRBJ2-7; TRBD1 aligns across 8 bases. Germline CDR1 reads MNHEY; CDR2 reads SVGAGI. This CDR3 has 14 residues. Losses at the gene ends were 5 bases for V and 7 bases for J; bases not matched to a gene: 10. Here the CDR3 reads CASSPTGARSEQYF. The CDR3 nucleotides are TGTGCCAGCAGTCCGACAGGGGCCCGTTCTGAGCAGTACTTC.

With regard to this clonotype: A much larger clone is a single base away; this may be a read error. This chain connects TRBV20-1 to TRBJ2-1; tentative D call: TRBD1 (6 bases). Germline V gives CDR1 DFQATT, CDR2 SNEGSKA (reference sequence). CDR3 length equals 14 residues. V lost 5 bases and J lost 5, with 16 bases in between. CDR3 region: CSASNRASHNEQFF. The CDR3 DNA follows: TGCAGTGCTTCGAACAGGGCATCCCACAATGAGCAGTTCTTC.

This rearrangement joins TRBV3-1 to TRBJ1-4, with D perhaps TRBD1 (5 bases). With 2 bases removed from V and 8 bases from J, the gap between germline ends came to 15 bases. Germline V gene data show CDR1 as LGHDT and CDR2 as YNNKEL (reference sequence). The CDR3 is 15 amino acids. CDR3 sequence: CASSQFIGGKEKLFF. The CDR3 nucleotides are TGTGCCAGCAGCCAATTCATCGGGGGGAAGGAAAAACTGTTTTTT.

In the case of this clonotype: The conserved closing phenylalanine or tryptophan is absent in this CDR3, likely reflecting a read error. This chain joins TRBV5-1 and TRBJ2-7; D is unresolved. V dropped 4 bases and J dropped 2 bases, with 10 bases sitting between them. CDR1 SGHRS and CDR2 YFSETQ come from the germline V gene. The CDR3 covers 13 residues. The CDR3, as DNA: TGCGCCAGCAGCGCGACCAGACCCTACGAGCAGTACTGC. It translates to CASSATRPYEQYC.

This sequence joins TRBV15 and TRBJ1-2; possible D gene TRBD1, 5 bases. V dropped 0 bases and J dropped 3 bases, with 17 bases sitting between them. Germline V gene lookup returns CDR1 LNHNV and CDR2 YYDKDF (reference sequence). This CDR3 has 17 amino acids. This CDR3 reads CATSRDLMTETDYGYTF. The CDR3 DNA sequence: TGTGCCACCAGCAGAGATCTCATGACAGAAACCGACTATGGCTACACCTTC.

This clonotype was counted many times. The CDR3, as DNA: TGTGCCAGCAGACCCGGACAGGGGGCGTTTAGCGGTCTCGTGACCCAGTACTTC. This sequence encodes CASRPGQGAFSGLVTQYF. The chain couples TRBV27 to TRBJ2-5; 11 bases fit TRBD1. The CDR3 covers 18 residues. Germline CDR1 is MNHEY and CDR2 is SMNVEV (reference sequence). V lost 6 bases to trimming and J lost 7 bases; unmatched junction nucleotides: 19.

Remarks on this clonotype: A much bigger clone sits one base away, suggesting this may be a read error. V and J are TRBV12-3 or TRBV12-4 and TRBJ2-3, with D possibly being TRBD2 (5 bases). The CDR3 has 15 amino acids. Trimming pared 1 base from V and 1 base from J, leaving 9 bases between. CDR3 protein: CASSLVSSGTDTQYF. CDR3 DNA sequence: TGTGCCAGCAGTTTAGTGAGTAGCGGCACAGATACGCAGTATTTT.

In this sample, this clonotype turned up many times. This chain joins TRBV6-5 and TRBJ2-7; D is uncertain. The CDR3 runs to 14 residues. From germline, CDR1 is MNHEY and CDR2 SVGAGI. Trimming removed 4 bases from V and 0 bases from J, with 10 bases in between. The CDR3 region has the DNA TGTGCCAGCAGTTCGACGGTGAGCTCCTACGAGCAGTACTTC. It translates to CASSSTVSSYEQYF.

Turning to this clonotype: A much larger clone lies one base from this, so it may be a read error. The V gene is TRBV10-3, the J gene TRBJ2-1; D assignment may be TRBD1 or TRBD2 (6 bases each). CDR1 and CDR2 from the germline V gene are ENHRY and SYGVKD. There are 12 residues in the CDR3. In DNA, the CDR3 is TGTGCCATCGGTGAGGGGGGAGGAAAGGAGTTCTTC. It is translated as CAIGEGGGKEFF.

This clonotype was detected only once. The rearrangement links TRBV7-9 to TRBJ2-1, with 10 bases lining up with TRBD2. The end of the DNA aligns better with TRBJ2-7, so the J call may be wrong. There are 19 residues in the CDR3. The germline V gene has CDR1 SEHNR and CDR2 FQNEAQ (reference sequence). The CDR3 nucleotides read TGTGCCAGCAGCCTGGGAACTAGCGGGGTTTTTAGCTCCTACAATGAGCAGTACTTC. This gives the protein CASSLGTSGVFSSYNEQYF.

This clonotype was counted a few times. The chain couples TRBV6-1 to TRBJ2-1; 8 nucleotides line up with TRBD1. With 4 bases clipped from V and 9 bases from J, the junction kept 11 bases outside the gene matches. CDR3 length equals 15 residues. Germline-derived CDR1 and CDR2 are MNHNS and SASEGT. The CDR3 DNA reads as TGTGCCAGCAGTGGAGTGTCAGGGGGCCAGCTTGAGCAGTTCTTC. It specifies CASSGVSGGQLEQFF.

This clonotype was seen at least ten times. CDR3 nucleotide sequence: TGTGCCACCAGTGATCCGGTGGGAGAGCGGCCTGAGCAGTTCTTC. Amino acids: CATSDPVGERPEQFF. The gene calls are TRBV24-1 and TRBJ2-1; tentative D call: TRBD2 (5 bases). The CDR3 length is 15 residues. The ends were cut back, 3 bases at V and 9 bases at J, with 17 bases in the middle. Germline V gene lookup returns CDR1 KGHDR and CDR2 SFDVKD.

V usage is TRBV20-1 and J usage is TRBJ1-5; D perhaps matches TRBD1 (6 bases). The CDR3 totals 15 residues. From germline, CDR1 is DFQATT and CDR2 SNEGSKA (reference sequence). Trimming pared 5 bases from V and 8 bases from J, leaving 22 bases between. The CDR3 DNA reads as TGCAGTGCTGGGGACATGAGAACCTATCGGGAGCCCCAGCATTTT. Protein sequence: CSAGDMRTYREPQHF.

The chain combines TRBV28 with TRBJ1-1; 7 bases are a match to TRBD1. Germline V lookup: CDR1 MDHEN, CDR2 SYDVKM. Losses at the gene ends were 7 bases for V and 3 bases for J; bases not matched to a gene: 8. The CDR3 totals 14 residues. CDR3 sequence reads: CASNNRGWDTEAFF. The CDR3 region has the DNA TGTGCCAGCAATAACAGGGGATGGGACACTGAAGCTTTCTTT.

This clonotype appeared many times. The chain recombines TRBV2 with TRBJ2-3, with no clear D. The germline V and J ends were trimmed by 1 base and 0 bases, with 8 bases remaining between them. The V gene's germline CDR1 is SNHLY and CDR2 FYNNEI. The CDR3 has 15 amino acids. Here the CDR3 DNA reads TGTGCCAGCAGTGAAGAGGTCAGGAGCACAGATACGCAGTATTTT. This sequence encodes CASSEEVRSTDTQYF.

This clonotype was seen a handful of times. The chain links TRBV7-2 to TRBJ2-1, with 7 bases that match TRBD1. The CDR3 extends over 14 amino acids. V was clipped by 5 bases and J by 9 bases; unmatched bases: 10. Germline V gives CDR1 SGHTA, CDR2 FQGNSA. CDR3 sequence (DNA): TGTGCCAGCAGCCCAAGGACAGGCCAAGGTGAGCAGTTCTTC. Its translation is CASSPRTGQGEQFF.

CDR3 protein: CANKRWNTEAFF. For the CDR3, the DNA is TGTGCCAACAAAAGGTGGAACACTGAAGCTTTCTTT. The J gene is TRBJ1-1, the V gene TRBV2; no reliable D call. The CDR3 covers 12 residues. The V end lost 10 bases, the J end lost 1 base, and 10 bases lay between the germline ends. The V gene's germline CDR1 is SNHLY and CDR2 FYNNEI.

This clonotype has a handful of counts. V gene TRBV12-3 or TRBV12-4 combines with J gene TRBJ2-1; D tentatively fits TRBD1 or TRBD2 (5 bases each). The V end was cut by 2 bases, the J end by 4 bases, with 12 bases between. The CDR3 extends over 15 amino acids. CDR3 protein: CASSLPGRRYNEQFF. CDR3 DNA sequence: TGTGCCAGCAGTTTACCGGGACGGCGGTACAATGAGCAGTTCTTC.

V is TRBV7-2 and J is TRBJ1-2, with 9 nucleotides matching TRBD1. The CDR3 spans 14 residues. Germline CDR1 is SGHTA and CDR2 is FQGNSA. Germline trimming cut 6 bases from V and 4 bases from J; bases unmatched to any gene: 6. DNA of the CDR3: TGTGCCAGCAGGTTAAAGACAGGGGGCTATGGCTACACCTTC. It specifies CASRLKTGGYGYTF.

V gene TRBV12-3 or TRBV12-4 combines with J gene TRBJ2-7, with 12 bases matching TRBD2. The V segment lost 7 bases and the J segment 2 bases; nucleotides outside the gene matches: 6. The CDR3 is 15 residues long. The CDR3 region has the DNA TGTGCCAGCACCCTAGGACTAGCGGGACCCTACGAGCAGTACTTC. Protein sequence: CASTLGLAGPYEQYF.

The chain employs TRBV20-1 and TRBJ2-1; D gene uncertain. The CDR3 covers 14 residues. CDR1 DFQATT and CDR2 SNEGSKA come from the germline V gene (reference sequence). V shed 6 bases and J shed 1 base, with 13 bases lying between them. The CDR3 DNA is TGCAGTGCCACACTCTCCCCTTCCTACAATGAGCAGTTCTTC. Translation gives CSATLSPSYNEQFF.

The chain employs TRBV3-1 and TRBJ1-4, with D unclear. The CDR3 runs 15 residues. V lost 4 bases and J lost 0, with 9 bases in between. Germline V gene data show CDR1 as LGHDT and CDR2 as YNNKEL (reference sequence). This CDR3 is CASSPTRATNEKLFF. The CDR3 nucleotides read TGTGCCAGCAGCCCTACTCGGGCAACTAATGAAAAACTGTTTTTT.

The chain joins TRBV4-2 to TRBJ2-5; D might be TRBD2 (5 bases). With 5 bases removed from V and 5 bases from J, the gap between germline ends came to 12 bases. This CDR3 spans 13 amino acids. CDR1 and CDR2 (germline): LGHNA, YNFKEQ. The CDR3 DNA follows: TGTGCCAGCAGCGCAGTGGGCGGGGAGACCCAGTACTTC. Protein: CASSAVGGETQYF.

This clonotype has ten or more counts. The chain employs TRBV5-1 and TRBJ2-7, with TRBD1 matching over 8 bases. The trim removed 0 bases at V and 4 bases at J, leaving 9 bases unmatched. The CDR3 covers 16 residues. CDR1 is SGHRS, CDR2 YFSETQ, per germline. The CDR3 DNA reads TGCGCCAGCAGCTTGGCTCCGGGACAGGTACCTTACGAGCAGTACTTC. As protein: CASSLAPGQVPYEQYF.

The chain carries TRBV20-1 and TRBJ1-6; D may be TRBD1 (5 bases). With 0 bases removed from V and 10 bases from J, the gap between germline ends came to 19 bases. The CDR3 sequence is 16 residues long. CDR1 is DFQATT, CDR2 SNEGSKA, per germline (reference sequence). The CDR3 coding sequence is TGCAGTGCTAGAGAGCGGGGCAAGGGCCTAAGCTCACCCCTCCACTTT. Translating it yields CSARERGKGLSSPLHF.

V usage is TRBV12-3 or TRBV12-4 and J usage is TRBJ1-1, with 9 positions matching TRBD1. The V segment lost 6 bases and the J segment 0 bases; nucleotides outside the gene matches: 5. This CDR3 is built from 15 residues. The CDR3 region is CASSRQGELNTEAFF. DNA of the CDR3: TGTGCCAGCAGCCGACAGGGGGAGTTGAACACTGAAGCTTTCTTT.

V and J are TRBV5-1 and TRBJ1-2; maybe TRBD1 (5 bases). The length of the CDR3 is 13 residues. Per germline, CDR1 SGHRS and CDR2 YFSETQ. The V end was cut by 4 bases, the J end by 7 bases, with 14 bases between. For the CDR3, the DNA is TGCGCCAGCAGCCCGACGGGGGAAAGTGGCTACACCTTC. Amino acids: CASSPTGESGYTF.